Each of the 28 T cell receptor beta chains below was sequenced from the same sample in a study of blood T cell repertoires in COVID-19. The assay was immunoSEQ multiplex PCR, and TCRdb's table has in-frame clones only and misses some. This table has around 340,000 clones, 89% appearing once. The sequenced sample consisted of peripheral blood. The receptor source for this set is an older woman with COVID-19, enrolled during active disease.

This rearrangement joins TRBV5-1 to TRBJ2-3; D is uncertain. Germline CDR1 and CDR2: SGHRS and YFSETQ. V was shortened by 6 bases and J by 2 bases, with 13 bases between the two germline ends. The CDR3 contains 14 residues. The DNA for the CDR3 is TGCGCCAGCAATCCCAGCGCATACACAGATACGCAGTATTTT. Translated: CASNPSAYTDTQYF.

The V and J genes are TRBV9 and TRBJ1-2, with D possibly being TRBD1 (6 bases). CDR3 length equals 15 residues. Trimming removed 1 base from V and 6 bases from J, with 16 bases in between. The germline V gene has CDR1 SGDLS and CDR2 YYNGEE. For the CDR3, the DNA is TGTGCCAGCAGCGTAAACGGTCAGGGGCGAGATGGCTACACCTTC. This gives the protein CASSVNGQGRDGYTF. The variable domain in full, completed from reference TRBV9 and TRBJ1-2, reads DSGVTQTPKHLITATGQRVTLRCSPRSGDLSVYWYQQSLDQGLQFLIQYYNGEERAKGNILERFSAQQFPDLHSELNLSSLELGDSALYFCASSVNGQGRDGYTFGSGTRLTVV.

This clone was observed once. Other DNA sequences in the sample encode the same CDR3. The chain is built from TRBV5-6 and TRBJ2-7; D gene ambiguous. V was clipped by 1 base and J by 4 bases, with 6 bases between them. The germline gives CDR1 SGHDT, CDR2 YYEEEE. This CDR3 is built from 12 residues. The CDR3 nucleotides are TGTGCCAGCAGCTTGTCAGGTTACGAGCAGTACTTC. This sequence encodes CASSLSGYEQYF.

The chain carries TRBV3-1 (or the pseudogene TRBV3-2) and TRBJ1-1, with no clear D. Germline lookup yields CDR1 LGHDT and CDR2 YNNKEL (reference sequence). The CDR3 sequence is 13 residues long. V was shortened by 2 bases and J by 5 bases, with 9 bases between the two germline ends. CDR3 residues: CASSQFMYTEAFF. CDR3 nucleotide sequence: TGTGCCAGCAGCCAATTTATGTATACTGAAGCTTTCTTT.

V is TRBV3-1 (or the pseudogene TRBV3-2) and J is TRBJ2-1; D ambiguous. The germline CDR1 and CDR2 sequences are LGHDT and YNNKEL (reference sequence). This CDR3 has 15 residues. Between the trimmed V and J ends, which lost 2 bases and 0 bases, there was a span of 8 bases. CDR3 in DNA: TGTGCCAGCAGCCAACAAGCGAGCTCCTACAATGAGCAGTTCTTC. As protein: CASSQQASSYNEQFF.

CDR3 amino acids: CASSLVSGGGAYEQYF. CDR3 DNA sequence: TGTGCCAGCAGCTTAGTATCTGGCGGGGGGGCCTACGAGCAGTACTTC. The chain couples TRBV7-2 to TRBJ2-7, with 9 bases identical to TRBD2. The V gene end was trimmed by 1 base and the J gene end by 2 bases; junction bases not matched to a gene: 6. This CDR3 spans 16 amino acids. The germline CDR1 and CDR2 sequences are SGHTA and FQGNSA. Full variable domain (rest looked up from reference TRBV7-2 and TRBJ2-7): GAGVSQSPSNKVTEKGKDVELRCDPISGHTALYWYRQSLGQGLEFLIYFQGNSAPDKSGLPSDRFSAERTGGSVSTLTIQRTQQEDSAVYLCASSLVSGGGAYEQYFGPGTRLTVT.

The chain employs TRBV7-2 and TRBJ2-7; 8 bases fit TRBD1. V was clipped by 6 bases and J by 3 bases; unmatched bases: 10. Germline assignment: CDR1 SGHTA and CDR2 FQGNSA. CDR3 length: 15 residues. CDR3 in amino acids: CASSSQGAASYEQYF. CDR3 in DNA: TGTGCCAGCAGTTCCCAGGGGGCGGCCAGCTACGAGCAGTACTTC. Together with reference TRBV7-2 and TRBJ2-7, the CDR3 gives the full variable domain: GAGVSQSPSNKVTEKGKDVELRCDPISGHTALYWYRQSLGQGLEFLIYFQGNSAPDKSGLPSDRFSAERTGGSVSTLTIQRTQQEDSAVYLCASSSQGAASYEQYFGPGTRLTVT.

This chain joins TRBV5-4 and TRBJ2-5; TRBD1 agrees at 7 bases. Unmatched junction bases numbered 9, after V lost 0 bases and J lost 7 bases. CDR1 and CDR2 from the germline V gene are SGHNT and YYREEE (reference sequence). This CDR3 region has 15 residues. The CDR3 region has the DNA TGTGCCAGCAGCTTGGTCGGGACAGAAGGAGGGACCCAGTACTTC. It encodes CASSLVGTEGGTQYF.

The CDR3 DNA reads as TGTGCCAGCAGCCAAGGGAGAAAACTTTCGAACACTGAAGCTTTCTTT. Translation: CASSQGRKLSNTEAFF. The V call is TRBV14, the J call TRBJ1-1, with no clear D. Germline V gene sequence: CDR1 SGHDN, CDR2 FVKESK. This CDR3 region has 16 residues. V was pared by 1 base and J by 1 base, with 13 bases between.

The rearrangement uses TRBV7-9 and TRBJ2-1, with D possibly matching TRBD2 (6 bases). The V end was cut by 1 base, the J end by 6 bases, with 10 bases between. This CDR3 is 14 amino acids long. Germline loops: CDR1 SEHNR, CDR2 FQNEAQ (reference sequence). The CDR3 DNA is TGTGCCAGCAGCTTAGTATCGGGGGTCAATGAGCAGTTCTTC. Residues: CASSLVSGVNEQFF.

V and J are TRBV6-1 and TRBJ1-2; TRBD1 matches 12 bases. Germline-derived CDR1 and CDR2 are MNHNS and SASEGT. Trimming took 4 bases from V and 5 from J; bases not matched to a gene: 14. The CDR3 has 18 amino acids. The CDR3 sequence: CASSAMEGQGAYRYGYTF. In nucleotides, the CDR3 is TGTGCCAGCAGTGCGATGGAGGGACAGGGGGCCTATAGGTATGGCTACACCTTC.

The gene calls are TRBV15 and TRBJ1-1; no definite D call. CDR3 length equals 14 residues. Germline CDR1 is LNHNV and CDR2 is YYDKDF (reference sequence). V lost 1 base, J lost 4 bases, and 10 bases lay in between. CDR3 in DNA: TGTGCCACCAGCAGAGTACGGGAGGCCACTGAAGCTTTCTTT. Translation gives CATSRVREATEAFF. Supplemented by reference TRBV15 and TRBJ1-1, the full variable domain reads DAMVIQNPRYQVTQFGKPVTLSCSQTLNHNVMYWYQQKSSQAPKLLFHYYDKDFNNEADTPDNFQSRRPNTSFCFLDIRSPGLGDTAMYLCATSRVREATEAFFGQGTRLTVV.

The chain uses TRBV30 and TRBJ1-4; 9 bases align to TRBD1. Germline values: CDR1 GTSNPN, CDR2 SVGIG (reference sequence). The CDR3 totals 14 residues. The V and J ends lost 7 bases and 7 bases, in that order; junction bases with no gene match: 10. The CDR3 sequence is CASQKTGGFEKLFF. DNA of the CDR3: TGTGCCTCACAGAAGACAGGGGGATTTGAAAAACTGTTTTTT.

The chain employs TRBV11-2 and TRBJ1-1; D not certain. Trimming removed 0 bases at V and 4 bases at J, with 9 bases between. The CDR3 has 14 residues. Germline V gives CDR1 SGHAT, CDR2 FQNNGV. The CDR3 reads CASSLDLMATEAFF. In nucleotides, the CDR3 is TGTGCCAGCAGCTTAGATCTCATGGCCACTGAAGCTTTCTTT.

This chain joins TRBV5-1 and TRBJ2-5; D call uncertain. The V and J ends lost 0 bases and 0 bases respectively, with 9 bases between them. The V gene's germline CDR1 is SGHRS and CDR2 YFSETQ. CDR3 length equals 15 residues. This CDR3 is CASSLGQLYQETQYF. The CDR3 bases are TGCGCCAGCAGCTTGGGTCAGTTGTACCAAGAGACCCAGTACTTC.

The chain is built from TRBV5-6 and TRBJ1-6, with TRBD1 matching 8 bases. CDR1 is SGHDT and CDR2 is YYEEEE in the germline V gene. V shed 0 bases and J 13 bases; nucleotides not matched to a gene: 18. The CDR3 sequence is 18 residues long. The CDR3, as DNA: TGTGCCAGCAGCTTGGTGGCAGGGGGCTTTCCGAGTTCCCCCCCCCTCCACTTT. It translates to CASSLVAGGFPSSPPLHF.

The V call is TRBV10-3, the J call TRBJ1-1, with 7 bases lining up with TRBD1. The CDR3 length is 12 residues. Germline values: CDR1 ENHRY, CDR2 SYGVKD. V gave up 4 bases and J gave up 10 bases; unmatched junction bases: 6. The CDR3 DNA reads as TGTGCCATCAGTGGACGACAGGGAACAGCTTTCTTT. Protein sequence: CAISGRQGTAFF.

Many counts were recorded for this clone. The chain carries TRBV3-1 (or the pseudogene TRBV3-2) and TRBJ1-1; D not resolved. This CDR3 region has 12 residues. The germline V and J ends were trimmed by 2 bases and 5 bases, with 6 bases remaining between them. Germline-derived CDR1 and CDR2 are LGHDT and YNNKEL (reference sequence). The CDR3 DNA is TGTGCCAGCAGCCAAAGAGGGACTGAAGCTTTCTTT. Its translation is CASSQRGTEAFF.

The chain joins TRBV5-6 to TRBJ1-2, with D uncertain. Germline loops: CDR1 SGHDT, CDR2 YYEEEE. The CDR3 sequence is 13 residues long. Trimming left V 4 bases short and J 5 bases short, with 12 bases between. CDR3 DNA: TGTGCCAGCAGCCCGGGTCGCCAGTATGGCTACACCTTC. It is translated as CASSPGRQYGYTF.

The rearrangement links TRBV18 to TRBJ1-3; D unresolved. The V end was cut by 3 bases, the J end by 0 bases, with 6 bases between. From germline, CDR1 is KGHSH and CDR2 LQKENI. The CDR3 extends over 14 amino acids. CDR3 coding DNA: TGTGCCAGCTCACCCGGGATCTCTGGAAACACCATATATTTT. It codes for CASSPGISGNTIYF.

A note on this clone: In the same sample, other DNA sequences code for this CDR3. The chain uses TRBV6-5 and TRBJ1-5; D is undetermined. Germline lookup yields CDR1 MNHEY and CDR2 SVGAGI. The CDR3 covers 13 residues. Trimming pared 4 bases from V and 3 bases from J, leaving 7 bases between. The CDR3 loop is CASSSGLNQPQHF. Here the CDR3 DNA reads TGTGCCAGCAGTTCGGGTCTCAATCAGCCCCAGCATTTT.

The chain links TRBV12-3 or TRBV12-4 to TRBJ2-3, with D tentatively TRBD2 (6 bases). This CDR3 has 13 amino acids. Trimming removed 5 bases at V and 4 bases at J, with 10 bases between. The CDR3 nucleotides read TGTGCCAGCAGTCGACTAGAATCAGATACGCAGTATTTT. Protein: CASSRLESDTQYF.

The sample holds one count of this clone. V gene TRBV19 combines with J gene TRBJ2-7, with TRBD2 as a possible D gene (6 bases). Germline CDR1 reads LNHDA; CDR2 reads SQIVND (reference sequence). The CDR3 runs to 15 residues. V was clipped by 2 bases and J by 4 bases, with 15 bases between them. CDR3 sequence: CASSIRGSGLYEQYF. The CDR3 coding sequence is TGTGCCAGTAGTATACGGGGGAGTGGGTTATACGAGCAGTACTTC.

In its sample, this clone was seen once. The chain joins TRBV10-3 to TRBJ1-4; D uncertain. V lost 11 bases and J 1 base, leaving 11 bases between the germline ends. The CDR3 spans 13 residues. Germline values: CDR1 ENHRY, CDR2 SYGVKD. CDR3 DNA: TGTGCCGCCGGGAGTGGAACTAATGAAAAACTGTTTTTT. Its translation: CAAGSGTNEKLFF.

The chain uses TRBV5-1 and TRBJ2-7, with 11 nucleotides matching TRBD2. The CDR3 covers 16 residues. Germline CDR1 and CDR2: SGHRS and YFSETQ. V was clipped by 0 bases and J by 2 bases; unmatched bases: 4. The CDR3 nucleotides read TGCGCCAGCAGCTTGGGTCCGGGACTAGCGGCCTACGAGCAGTACTTC. It codes for CASSLGPGLAAYEQYF.

The chain is built from TRBV11-2 and TRBJ1-5; TRBD1 matches at 9 bases. V lost 5 bases to trimming and J lost 5 bases; unmatched junction nucleotides: 10. The length of the CDR3 is 16 residues. In germline, CDR1 is SGHAT, CDR2 FQNNGV. DNA of the CDR3: TGTGCCAGCAGCCTTCCCTGGGACAGGGACGATCAGCCCCAGCATTTT. Protein: CASSLPWDRDDQPQHF.

This clone was seen a few times. The genes are TRBV2 and TRBJ1-5; maybe TRBD1 (6 bases). Germline CDR1 reads SNHLY; CDR2 reads FYNNEI. Trimming removed 3 bases from V and 2 bases from J, with 8 bases in between. The CDR3 covers 14 residues. CDR3 residues: CASSDRGRNQPQHF. The CDR3 region has the DNA TGTGCCAGCAGTGACAGGGGTCGCAATCAGCCCCAGCATTTT.

The chain employs TRBV18 and TRBJ1-2; no firm D call. CDR1 and CDR2 (germline): KGHSH, LQKENI. Trimming cost V 1 base and J 0 bases, with 9 bases left between them. This CDR3 comprises 15 residues. For the CDR3, the DNA is TGTGCCAGCTCACCACAGGAGAGGGCTAACTATGGCTACACCTTC. The encoded protein is CASSPQERANYGYTF.